Following are 27 T cell receptor delta chains from one sample sequenced in a study of gamma-delta T cells after stem cell transplantation. TCRdb called clones anew from the RT-PCR reads with CATT. This sample yields some 1,400 delta-chain clones, of which about 9.3% are seen a single time; roughly 67% belongs to the top ten. Sequenced sample: gamma-delta T cells. Receptors originate from a human donor. It is not recorded whose cells these are; they may come from a transplant donor.

This clone was observed a few times. A read error may explain this, as a much larger clone is one base away. The chain uses TRDV2 and TRDJ1; TRDD3 agrees at 7 bases. The V segment lost 1 base and the J segment 0 bases; nucleotides outside the gene matches: 19. The germline CDR1 and CDR2 sequences are GEAIGNYY and EKD. The CDR3 length is 20 residues. The DNA for the CDR3 is TGTGCCTGTGACACTCTACCTCCTAGGGCTGGGGGCTCGTACACCGATAAACTCATCTTT. Translated: CACDTLPPRAGGSYTDKLIF.

This clone was observed a few times. The protein recorded in TCRdb matches a much larger clone and deviates from this DNA's translation at residues 3 and 11, suggesting a read error; the protein here is obtained by translating the DNA. This chain links TRDV2 with TRDJ1; TRDD3 might be the D (6 bases). Here the J gene came from matching the DNA to germline, since TCRdb omits it. The CDR3 is 14 amino acids. The germline V gene has CDR1 GEAIGNYY and CDR2 EKD. CDR3 bases: TGTGCCGGTGACACCGTGTCGGGGGAGAGGAAACTCATCTTT. This encodes CAGDTVSGERKLIF.

By its share, this clone is large. The genes are TRDV2 and TRDJ3; D call uncertain. Trimming cost V 0 bases and J 0 bases, with 11 bases left between them. The CDR3 sequence is 18 residues long. CDR1 GEAIGNYY and CDR2 EKD come from the germline V gene. The DNA for the CDR3 is TGTGCCTGTGACACCGGTATCCCCAGCTCCTGGGACACCCGACAGATGTTTTTC. Its protein is CACDTGIPSSWDTRQMFF.

The rearrangement joins TRDV2 to TRDJ1, with D unclear. Here the J gene came from matching the DNA to germline, since TCRdb omits it. The CDR3 contains 17 residues. Germline values: CDR1 GEAIGNYY, CDR2 EKD. Trimming cost V 0 bases and J 0 bases, with 16 bases left between them. CDR3 DNA sequence: TGTGCCTGTGACACCCGCGTGTCCGCCCTTGACACCGATAAACTCATCTTT. Protein sequence: CACDTRVSALDTDKLIF.

This clone was counted a few times. The V call is TRDV2, the J call TRDJ1; TRDD3 matches 10 bases. J lost 4 bases, V lost 5 bases, and 9 bases had no gene match. Germline V gene lookup returns CDR1 GEAIGNYY and CDR2 EKD. The CDR3 is 15 residues long. CDR3 nucleotides: TGTGCCTGTGCGTCGCTGGGGGATAAGGGCGATAAACTCATCTTT. Protein sequence: CACASLGDKGDKLIF.

In its sample, this clone ranks as medium-sized. One base away lies a much larger clone, so this may be a sequencing read error. V gene TRDV2 combines with J gene TRDJ1; TRDD3 matches at 7 bases. No J segment appears in TCRdb, so it was assigned here by matching the sequence to germline. V was clipped by 0 bases and J by 5 bases; unmatched bases: 8. The germline V gene has CDR1 GEAIGNYY and CDR2 EKD. This CDR3 spans 15 amino acids. The CDR3 DNA is TGTGCCTGTGACACCGGACTGGGGAAAGGGGATAAACTCATCTTT. Amino acid sequence: CACDTGLGKGDKLIF.

This clone was counted only a few times. At one of its ends the junction is not consistent with the germline gene, which may arise from a read error. Other nucleotide sequences in the sample specify the same CDR3. The chain carries TRDV2 and TRDJ3, with D possibly being TRDD2 or TRDD3 (5 bases each). The CDR3 loop spans 20 amino acids. CDR1 GEAIGNYY and CDR2 EKD come from the germline V gene. DNA of the CDR3: TGTGCCTGTGACACCACAGGGTCCTCTCCTAGCTCCTGGGACACCCGACAGATGTTCTTC. Amino acids: CACDTTGSSPSSWDTRQMFF.

This clone was found a few times. The J gene is TRDJ1, the V gene TRDV2; D remains ambiguous. Germline matching of the DNA provided the J gene here, since TCRdb leaves it blank. V was trimmed by 4 bases and J by 4 bases, leaving 27 bases between them. This CDR3 is 18 amino acids long. Per germline, CDR1 GEAIGNYY and CDR2 EKD. This chain's CDR3 is CACDPGSRTRGLDDKLIF. For the CDR3, the DNA is TGTGCCTGTGATCCGGGTAGCCGTACCCGAGGGCTGGACGATAAACTCATCTTT.

By proportion, this clone is large (0.1 to 1%). Other DNA sequences in this sample translate to the same CDR3. The chain links TRDV2 to TRDJ3, with D perhaps matching TRDD3 (5 bases). The germline gives CDR1 GEAIGNYY, CDR2 EKD. V was shortened by 2 bases and J by 0 bases, with 19 bases between the two germline ends. The length of the CDR3 is 20 residues. The CDR3 loop reads CACDKTEGTLSSWDTRQMFF. CDR3 sequence (DNA): TGTGCCTGTGACAAAACGGAGGGGACTTTAAGCTCCTGGGACACCCGACAGATGTTTTTC.

This clone is termed medium-sized. The rearrangement links TRDV2 to TRDJ1; 11 bases are shared with TRDD3. V shed 0 bases, J shed 3 bases, and the junction held 11 bases outside the gene matches. Germline assignment: CDR1 GEAIGNYY and CDR2 EKD. The CDR3 has 18 residues. The CDR3 protein is CACDTVVLGDRPPDKLIF. CDR3 bases: TGTGCCTGTGACACCGTCGTACTGGGGGATAGACCTCCCGATAAACTCATCTTT.

This clone has only a few counts. The J gene is TRDJ1, the V gene TRDV2; 9 bases align to TRDD3. Because TCRdb records no J gene, it was assigned here through a match of the DNA to germline. J lost 4 bases, V lost 0 bases, and 5 bases had no gene match. Germline lookup yields CDR1 GEAIGNYY and CDR2 EKD. The CDR3 has 15 residues. The CDR3 spells CACDTGGDTGDKLIF. DNA of the CDR3: TGTGCCTGTGACACCGGTGGGGATACGGGCGATAAACTCATCTTT.

This sequence joins TRDV2 and TRDJ1; the D gene is possibly TRDD3 (6 bases). The J gene is absent in TCRdb and was assigned here via DNA matching to germline. Germline CDR1 and CDR2: GEAIGNYY and EKD. The CDR3 covers 19 residues. V was shortened by 0 bases and J by 2 bases, with 24 bases between the two germline ends. CDR3 sequence reads: CACDTGGGPTIRGTDKLIF. In DNA, the CDR3 is TGTGCCTGTGACACCGGAGGGGGCCCTACGATACGAGGAACCGATAAACTCATCTTT.

This clone has more than one count but fewer than ten. TCRdb shows a much larger clone's protein in place of this DNA's translation, and the two differ at residue 13, likely through a read error; the protein shown is translated from the DNA. This chain links TRDV2 with TRDJ1, with 11 bases fitting TRDD3. CDR3 size: 18 residues. With 2 bases clipped from V and 3 bases from J, the junction kept 13 bases outside the gene matches. Germline-derived CDR1 and CDR2 are GEAIGNYY and EKD. CDR3 DNA sequence: TGTGCCTGTGACATAGTGGGGGATACGCGATCTTACGCCGATAAACTCATCTTT. Its translation: CACDIVGDTRSYADKLIF.

A few counts support this clone. The protein in TCRdb stems from a much larger clone and differs at residue 6 from this DNA's translation, likely a read error; here the protein is translated from the DNA. The gene calls are TRDV2 and TRDJ1; D perhaps matches TRDD3 (6 bases). The J gene, absent from TCRdb, was called here by matching the DNA to germline. The V gene lost 0 bases and the J gene lost 3 bases, with 22 bases spanning the gap. Per germline, CDR1 GEAIGNYY and CDR2 EKD. The length of the CDR3 is 18 residues. Here the CDR3 DNA reads TGTGCCTGTGACACCGGGGGGACTTCATCGCAGAGCGCCGATAAACTCATCTTT. Protein product: CACDTGGTSSQSADKLIF.

The count of this clone is one. This sequence joins TRDV2 and TRDJ1; TRDD3 matches 9 bases. The J gene is absent in TCRdb and was assigned here via DNA matching to germline. Germline CDR1 is GEAIGNYY and CDR2 is EKD. The CDR3 extends over 16 amino acids. V was pared by 0 bases and J by 8 bases, with 12 bases of the junction left unmatched. CDR3 bases: TGTGCCTGTGACACCGTCGGGGATACGAAAAGGAAAAAACTCATCTTT. Translating it yields CACDTVGDTKRKKLIF.

This clone has just a few counts. The protein TCRdb gives is from a much larger clone and does not agree with this DNA's translation at residue 15, likely a read error; the protein shown here comes from the DNA. The chain employs TRDV2 and TRDJ3, with a weak D call TRDD3 (5 bases). TCRdb records no J gene; here it was assigned by comparing the DNA to germline. The CDR3 loop spans 18 amino acids. Germline lookup yields CDR1 GEAIGNYY and CDR2 EKD. The CDR3: CACDTGIPSSWDTRKMFF. The CDR3 bases are TGTGCCTGTGACACCGGTATCCCCAGCTCCTGGGACACCCGAAAGATGTTTTTC.

In this sample, this clone turned up a few times. A far larger clone is only one base removed, so a read error is likely. The rearrangement uses TRDV2 and TRDJ1; a possible D gene is TRDD3 (6 bases). No J gene was available from TCRdb, and it was assigned here by a germline match of the DNA. This CDR3 contains 14 residues. CDR1 is GEAIGNYY and CDR2 is EKD in the germline V gene. The CDR3, as DNA: TGTGCCTGCGACACCGTGTCGGGGGAGAGGGAACTCATCTTT. Protein product: CACDTVSGERELIF.

This clone was seen a few times. The chain recombines TRDV1 with TRDJ1, with 8 nucleotides matching TRDD3. This CDR3 has 19 residues. The germline V gene has CDR1 TSWWSYY and CDR2 QGS. V dropped 0 bases and J dropped 10; count of bases not matched to a gene: 22. The DNA for the CDR3 is TGTGCTCTTGGGGAACTCCTTCTCCCCCTACTGGGGGCCCGCGAAGGACTCATCTTT. Residues: CALGELLLPLLGAREGLIF.

Worth noting for this clone: The TCRdb protein comes from a much larger clone and disagrees with this DNA's translation at residue 14, likely due to a read error; the protein given here is derived from the DNA. This rearrangement joins TRDV1 to TRDJ1; possibly TRDD3 for D (8 bases). There are 21 residues in the CDR3. Germline CDR1 TSWWSYY, CDR2 QGS. V was cut by 2 bases and J by 7 bases, with 35 bases left in between. CDR3 protein: CALGEISYPLLLGGTLGKLIF. The DNA for the CDR3 is TGTGCTCTTGGGGAAATTTCCTACCCCCTCCTACTGGGGGGTACGCTGGGTAAACTCATCTTT.

By proportion, this clone is medium-sized (0.01 to 0.1%). The rearrangement joins TRDV2 to TRDJ1; unclear D gene. The germline gives CDR1 GEAIGNYY, CDR2 EKD. The CDR3 extends over 15 amino acids. V was trimmed by 1 base and J by 0 bases, leaving 11 bases between them. DNA of the CDR3: TGTGCCTGTGACACGCTGCGACCCCACACCGATAAACTCATCTTT. The encoded protein is CACDTLRPHTDKLIF.

In the case of this clone: A read error is likely here: a far larger clone is one base away. The V gene is TRDV2, the J gene TRDJ1; TRDD3 agrees at 10 bases. This CDR3 is 19 amino acids long. Germline CDR1 GEAIGNYY, CDR2 EKD. V lost 0 bases to trimming and J lost 7 bases; unmatched junction nucleotides: 19. This CDR3 is CACDTVMAQLGDRISKLIF. CDR3 DNA sequence: TGTGCCTGTGACACCGTTATGGCTCAGCTGGGGGATAGAATCAGTAAACTCATCTTT.

This clone occurred a few times. The V call is TRDV2, the J call TRDJ1; TRDD3 matches at 12 bases. The CDR3 has 20 amino acids. With 0 bases clipped from V and 4 bases from J, the junction kept 17 bases outside the gene matches. The germline V gene has CDR1 GEAIGNYY and CDR2 EKD. This CDR3 is CACDTVGKLGDTSVDDKLIF. Written as DNA, the CDR3 is TGTGCCTGTGACACCGTGGGGAAACTGGGGGATACCTCGGTTGACGATAAACTCATCTTT.

Of note for this clone: TCRdb records a much larger clone's protein for this DNA, with a difference at residue 16 that likely arises from a read error; the protein given is the translation of the DNA. The chain is built from TRDV2 and TRDJ1; 9 nucleotides match TRDD3. Germline CDR1 is GEAIGNYY and CDR2 is EKD. The CDR3 consists of 18 residues. The CDR3 coding sequence is TGTGCCTGTGACACCGTTTCCCCGGTACTGGGGGACACCGATAAACCCATCTTT. Residues: CACDTVSPVLGDTDKPIF.

The chain has TRDV3 and TRDJ1, with unresolved D. Germline lookup yields CDR1 TVYSNPD and CDR2 GDNSRS (reference sequence). The V gene lost 1 base and the J gene lost 1 base, with 16 bases spanning the gap. This CDR3 has 15 residues. DNA for the CDR3: TGTGCCTTTACAATGGGTAATACAACCACCGATAAACTCATCTTT. Residues: CAFTMGNTTTDKLIF. The variable domain in full, completed from reference TRDV3 and TRDJ1, reads CDKVTQSSPDQTVASGSEVVLLCTYDTVYSNPDLFWYRIRPDYSFQFVFYGDNSRSEGADFTQGRFSVKHILTQKAFHLVISPVRTEDSATYYCAFTMGNTTTDKLIFGKGTRVTVEP.

This clone has only a few counts. This is likely an artifact of a read error, given a far larger clone one base away. Other nucleotide sequences in the sample specify the same CDR3. The rearrangement links TRDV2 to TRDJ1, with 7 bases aligning to TRDD3. From germline, CDR1 is GEAIGNYY and CDR2 EKD. The CDR3 is 18 amino acids. V lost 2 bases to trimming and J lost 0 bases; unmatched junction nucleotides: 14. DNA for the CDR3: TGTGCCTGTGACATAGTGGGGGACACGCGATCTTACACCGATAAACTCATCTTT. Protein product: CACDIVGDTRSYTDKLIF.

V usage is TRDV2 and J usage is TRDJ3; perhaps TRDD3 as D (7 bases). Germline matching of the DNA provided the J gene here, since TCRdb leaves it blank. The germline gives CDR1 GEAIGNYY, CDR2 EKD. V shed 0 bases and J shed 3 bases, with 17 bases lying between them. The CDR3 consists of 19 residues. CDR3 nucleotides: TGTGCCTGTGACACCGTTGGGGATAGAAATAACTGGGACACCCGACAGATGTTTTTC. This codes for CACDTVGDRNNWDTRQMFF.

The V call is TRDV1, the J call TRDJ1; 8 nucleotides agree with TRDD3. CDR3 size: 19 residues. The trim removed 1 base at V and 5 bases at J, leaving 18 bases unmatched. The germline gives CDR1 TSWWSYY, CDR2 QGS. In nucleotides, the CDR3 is TGTGCTCTTGGGGAACCCCAACTGGGGGTCAACGAACGATTTGATAAACTCATCTTT. This gives the protein CALGEPQLGVNERFDKLIF.